This is a list of T cell receptor beta chains from one sample in a study of cytomegalovirus exposure and HLA in healthy donors. The method was immunoSEQ multiplex PCR; TCRdb's version includes in-frame clones alone and lacks a portion of them. The sample shows 250,000 to 400,000 clones, over 75% of them seen only once. The material sequenced was PBMCs. Every receptor here comes from a man aged 25 to 45 in good health and CMV-seronegative. Each CDR3 is given without its conserved first and last residue. The D gene is left open where the match is weak.

.	TRBJ1-1	TRBV7-9	ASDSGQMNTEAF
TRBD1	TRBJ2-7	TRBV18	ASSPGQGAYEQY
TRBD1	TRBJ1-2	TRBV5-6	ASSLEDRSYNNYGYT
TRBD1	TRBJ2-5	TRBV5-6	ASSRQGSVETQY
.	TRBJ2-5	TRBV5-6	ASSLGGDLETQY
.	TRBJ1-5	TRBV27	ASRSYFDNQPQH
TRBD1	TRBJ2-4	TRBV9	ASSVSQGGAKNIQY
.	TRBJ1-5	TRBV7-6	ASSSTGGFGQPQH
TRBD2	TRBJ2-2	TRBV5-6	ASSGGLAGAWTGELF
.	TRBJ2-7	TRBV11-2	ASSPGPLLY
TRBD1	TRBJ2-7	TRBV6-5	ASSYIGTGRPYEQY
TRBD2	TRBJ2-7	TRBV5-6	ASSPSGGAYEQY
.	TRBJ1-1	TRBV7-9	ASSHREVAF
TRBD1	TRBJ2-4	TRBV6-5	ASSLPGTGKNIQY
.	TRBJ1-5	TRBV30	AWSVLEVSHSNQPQH
TRBD1	TRBJ1-1	TRBV18	ASSPGGYRGNTEAF
.	TRBJ2-2	TRBV15	ATSPDSSNTGELF
.	TRBJ2-4	TRBV2	ASSTAMDRRLAKNIQY
.	TRBJ1-4	TRBV10-2	ASSDTVNEKLF
TRBD1	TRBJ2-1	TRBV27	ASVRRTGGYNEQF
.	TRBJ1-3	TRBV2	ATRGGNTIY
.	TRBJ2-5	TRBV25-1	ASSELGRVKETQY
.	TRBJ1-5	TRBV19	ASSIVSSGGSQPQH
.	TRBJ2-1	TRBV27	ASSFGDWGENEQF
TRBD1	TRBJ1-4	TRBV18	ASSWTGGSEKLF
TRBD2	TRBJ2-3	TRBV6-5	ASSYAGESDTQY
TRBD1	TRBJ2-5	TRBV19	ASSPGTGLNSRETQY
TRBD2	TRBJ2-3	TRBV19	ASSTRLAGGHTDTQY
.	TRBJ1-1	TRBV28	ASSQPLGTTEAF
.	TRBJ1-3	TRBV19	ASTGVITGNTIY
TRBD1	TRBJ2-7	TRBV6-6	ASRQGPYEQY
.	TRBJ1-5	TRBV27	ASSATWGNSNQPQH
.	TRBJ1-2	TRBV6-1	ASLRLVTGTYGYT
.	TRBJ2-3	TRBV6-6	ASSYSNRADTQY
TRBD1	TRBJ1-1	TRBV6-1	ASSEGMNLRTGSPNTEAF
TRBD2	TRBJ2-5	TRBV7-2	ASSPGLAGGTQY
.	TRBJ2-2	TRBV7-9	ASSLYGRVGELF
TRBD1	TRBJ1-1	TRBV2	ASSDWDRPEAF
.	TRBJ2-7	TRBV5-6	ASSLDRELASYEQY
.	TRBJ2-4	TRBV5-6	ASSSLENIQY
TRBD2	TRBJ2-7	TRBV5-6	ASSPGAGASYEQY
.	TRBJ1-6	TRBV5-6	ASSLAGNSPLH
.	TRBJ2-3	TRBV11-2	ASRYLTDTQY
.	TRBJ1-2	TRBV5-1	ASSLDLGGNYGYT
.	TRBJ2-7	TRBV7-6	ASSDGQGGYEQY